A single sample is the source of the 2 T cell receptor beta chains below, sequenced in a study of cytomegalovirus exposure and HLA in healthy donors. Vbeta (60) and Jbeta (13) primers were used in the PCR. This table comes from immunoSEQ multiplex PCR, and its TCRdb copy is limited to in-frame clones, with some not included. The profile shows 150,000 to 200,000 clones, over 70% of them singletons. The sequencing sample was made of PBMCs. These receptors all come from a woman aged 18-29 years in good health and CMV-seropositive.

The J gene is TRBJ2-2, the V gene TRBV9; D call uncertain. CDR3 length equals 16 residues. Germline V gene lookup returns CDR1 SGDLS and CDR2 YYNGEE. Trimming removed 0 bases from V and 0 bases from J, with 9 bases in between. CDR3 protein: CASSVGSPANTGELFF. CDR3 nucleotides: TGTGCCAGCAGCGTAGGGAGTCCCGCGAACACCGGGGAGCTGTTTTTT. Full variable domain (missing parts from reference TRBV9 and TRBJ2-2): DSGVTQTPKHLITATGQRVTLRCSPRSGDLSVYWYQQSLDQGLQFLIQYYNGEERAKGNILERFSAQQFPDLHSELNLSSLELGDSALYFCASSVGSPANTGELFFGEGSRLTVL.

The V call is TRBV6-5, the J call TRBJ2-5; D gene ambiguous. Germline-derived CDR1 and CDR2 are MNHEY and SVGAGI. V dropped 0 bases and J dropped 7 bases, with 12 bases sitting between them. The CDR3 is 14 residues long. CDR3 sequence (DNA): TGTGCCAGCAGTTACTCCCCAGGATTTGGGACCCAGTACTTC. It encodes CASSYSPGFGTQYF.